This T cell receptor beta chain was identified in a study of blood T cells in healthy people across ages. Trimming took 4 bases from V and 5 from J; bases not matched to a gene: 6. This CDR3 has 14 residues. Looked up from germline, CDR1 is LGHNA and CDR2 is YNFKEQ. This clonotype was counted only a few times. The authors ran a second PCR of 7 to 11 cycles using a sample-barcoded 5' primer and a J-beta primer mix. TCRdb reprocessed the 5' RACE reads with MiXCR, giving one entry per CDR3 protein. Seen here are around 2 million distinct CDR3 sequences, roughly two fifths observed once, and the top ten hold under 25%.

V gene TRBV4-2 combines with J gene TRBJ2-5; TRBD1 aligns across 8 bases. The clonotype originates from a human donor in good health. The source material was blood. The CDR3 sequence: CASSRTGNVETQYF. DNA of the CDR3: TGTGCCAGCAGCCGGACAGGGAACGTGGAGACCCAGTACTTC.